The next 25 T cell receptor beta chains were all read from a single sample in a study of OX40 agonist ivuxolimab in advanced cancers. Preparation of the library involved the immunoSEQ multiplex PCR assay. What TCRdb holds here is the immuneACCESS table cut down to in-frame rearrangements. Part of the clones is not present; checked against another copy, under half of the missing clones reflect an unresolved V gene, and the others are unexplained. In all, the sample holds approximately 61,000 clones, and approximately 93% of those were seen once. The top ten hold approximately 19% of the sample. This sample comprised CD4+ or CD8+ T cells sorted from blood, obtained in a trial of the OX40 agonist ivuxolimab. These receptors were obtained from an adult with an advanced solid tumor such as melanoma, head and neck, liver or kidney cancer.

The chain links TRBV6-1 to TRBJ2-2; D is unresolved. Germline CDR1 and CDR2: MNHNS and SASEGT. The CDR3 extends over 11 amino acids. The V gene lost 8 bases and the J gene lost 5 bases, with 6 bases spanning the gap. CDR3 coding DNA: TGTGCCAGCGGGTTTACCGGGGAGCTGTTTTTT. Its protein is CASGFTGELFF.

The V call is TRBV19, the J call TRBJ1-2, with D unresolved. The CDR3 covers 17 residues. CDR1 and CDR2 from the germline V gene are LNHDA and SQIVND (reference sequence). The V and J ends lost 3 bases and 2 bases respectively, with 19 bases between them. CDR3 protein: CASSIGVQGDGNYGYTF. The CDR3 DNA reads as TGTGCCAGTAGTATCGGGGTCCAAGGAGACGGCAACTATGGCTACACCTTC.

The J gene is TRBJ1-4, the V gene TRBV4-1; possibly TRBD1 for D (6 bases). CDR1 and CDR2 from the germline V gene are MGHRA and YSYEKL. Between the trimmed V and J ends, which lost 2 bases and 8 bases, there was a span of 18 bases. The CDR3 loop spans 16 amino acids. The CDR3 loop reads CASSQRWGTGREKLFF. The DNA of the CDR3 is TGCGCCAGCAGCCAACGTTGGGGAACAGGGAGGGAAAAACTGTTTTTT.

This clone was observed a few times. The CDR3 region has the DNA TGTGCCAGCAGTTACTCGATAACAGGGAACACTGAAGCTTTCTTT. It is translated as CASSYSITGNTEAFF. V and J are TRBV6-5 and TRBJ1-1; maybe TRBD1 (5 bases). Germline assignment: CDR1 MNHEY and CDR2 SVGAGI. The CDR3 is 15 residues long. The V end was cut by 0 bases, the J end by 1 base, with 9 bases between.

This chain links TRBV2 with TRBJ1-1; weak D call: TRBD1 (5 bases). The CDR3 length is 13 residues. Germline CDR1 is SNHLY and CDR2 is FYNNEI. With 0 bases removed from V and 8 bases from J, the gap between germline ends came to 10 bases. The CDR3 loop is CASSEAGGTEAFF. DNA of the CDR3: TGTGCCAGCAGTGAAGCGGGGGGTACCGAAGCTTTCTTT.

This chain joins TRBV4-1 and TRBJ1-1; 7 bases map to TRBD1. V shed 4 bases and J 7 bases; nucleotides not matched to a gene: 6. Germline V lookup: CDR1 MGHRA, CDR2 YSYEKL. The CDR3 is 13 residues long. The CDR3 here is CASSRPGQSEAFF. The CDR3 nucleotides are TGCGCCAGCAGCCGACCGGGACAGAGTGAAGCTTTCTTT.

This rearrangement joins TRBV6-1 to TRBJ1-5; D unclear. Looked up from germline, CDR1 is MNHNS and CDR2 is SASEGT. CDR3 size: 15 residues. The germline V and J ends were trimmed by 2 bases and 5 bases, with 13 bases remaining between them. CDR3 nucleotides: TGTGCCAGCAGTGAACTATCGGGAACAGATCAGCCCCAGCATTTT. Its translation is CASSELSGTDQPQHF.

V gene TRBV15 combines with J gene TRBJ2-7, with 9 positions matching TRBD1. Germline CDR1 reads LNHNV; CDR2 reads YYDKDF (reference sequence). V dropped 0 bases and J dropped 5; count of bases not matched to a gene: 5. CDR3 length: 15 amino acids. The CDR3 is CATSRELTGGDEQYF. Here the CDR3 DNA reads TGTGCCACCAGCAGAGAACTAACAGGGGGCGACGAGCAGTACTTC.

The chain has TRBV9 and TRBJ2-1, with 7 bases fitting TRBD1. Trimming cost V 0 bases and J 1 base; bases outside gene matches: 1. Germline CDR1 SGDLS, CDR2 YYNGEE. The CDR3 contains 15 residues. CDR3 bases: TGTGCCAGCAGCGTAGCAGGGGGATCCTACAATGAGCAGTTCTTC. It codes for CASSVAGGSYNEQFF.

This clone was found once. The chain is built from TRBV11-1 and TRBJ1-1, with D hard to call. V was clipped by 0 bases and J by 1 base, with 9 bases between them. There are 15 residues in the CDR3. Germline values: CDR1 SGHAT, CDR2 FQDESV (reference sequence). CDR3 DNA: TGTGCCAGCAGCTTAGCCACGGCCTCGAACACTGAAGCTTTCTTT. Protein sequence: CASSLATASNTEAFF.

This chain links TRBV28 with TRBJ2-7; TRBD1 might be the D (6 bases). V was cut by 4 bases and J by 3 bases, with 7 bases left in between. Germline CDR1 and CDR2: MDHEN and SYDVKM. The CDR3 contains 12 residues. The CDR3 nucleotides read TGTGCCAGCAGTTCGGACAGCTACGAGCAGTACTTC. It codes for CASSSDSYEQYF.

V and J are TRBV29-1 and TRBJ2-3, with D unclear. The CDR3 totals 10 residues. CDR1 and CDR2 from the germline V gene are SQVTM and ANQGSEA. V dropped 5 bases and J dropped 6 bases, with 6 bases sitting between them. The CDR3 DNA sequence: TGCAGCGTTTGGACGGATACGCAGTATTTT. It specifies CSVWTDTQYF.

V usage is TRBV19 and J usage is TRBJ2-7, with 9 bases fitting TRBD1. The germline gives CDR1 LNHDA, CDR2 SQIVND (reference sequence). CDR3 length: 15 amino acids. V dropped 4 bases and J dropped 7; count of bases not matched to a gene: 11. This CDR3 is CASSTRTGESWEQYF. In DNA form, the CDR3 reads TGTGCCAGTAGTACAAGGACAGGGGAGAGTTGGGAGCAGTACTTC.

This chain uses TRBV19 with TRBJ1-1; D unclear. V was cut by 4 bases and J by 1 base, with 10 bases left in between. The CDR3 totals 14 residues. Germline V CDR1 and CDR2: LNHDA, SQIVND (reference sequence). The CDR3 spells CASSTAGTNTEAFF. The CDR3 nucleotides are TGTGCCAGTAGTACGGCAGGCACGAACACTGAAGCTTTCTTT.

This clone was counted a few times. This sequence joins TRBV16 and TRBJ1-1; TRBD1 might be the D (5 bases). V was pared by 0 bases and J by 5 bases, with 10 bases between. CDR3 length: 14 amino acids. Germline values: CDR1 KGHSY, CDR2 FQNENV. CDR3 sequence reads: CASSQSGGTTEAFF. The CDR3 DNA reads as TGTGCCAGCAGCCAATCAGGAGGGACGACTGAAGCTTTCTTT. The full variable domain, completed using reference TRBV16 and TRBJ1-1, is GEEVAQTPKHLVRGEGQKAKLYCAPIKGHSYVFWYQQVLKNEFKFLISFQNENVFDETGMPKERFSAKCLPNSPCSLEIQATKLEDSAVYFCASSQSGGTTEAFFGQGTRLTVV.

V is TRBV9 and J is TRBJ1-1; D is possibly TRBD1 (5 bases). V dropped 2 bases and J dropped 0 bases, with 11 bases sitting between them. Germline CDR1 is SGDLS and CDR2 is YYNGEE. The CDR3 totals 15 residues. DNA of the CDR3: TGTGCCAGCAGCGTCGGCAGGGTCATGAACACTGAAGCTTTCTTT. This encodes CASSVGRVMNTEAFF.

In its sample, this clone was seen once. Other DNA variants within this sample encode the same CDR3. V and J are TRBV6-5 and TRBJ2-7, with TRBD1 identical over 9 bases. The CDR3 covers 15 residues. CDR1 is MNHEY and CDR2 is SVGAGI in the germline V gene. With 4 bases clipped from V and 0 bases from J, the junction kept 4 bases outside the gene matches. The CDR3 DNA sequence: TGTGCCAGCAGTTCGGGACAGGGTGTCTCCTACGAGCAGTACTTC. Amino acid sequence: CASSSGQGVSYEQYF.

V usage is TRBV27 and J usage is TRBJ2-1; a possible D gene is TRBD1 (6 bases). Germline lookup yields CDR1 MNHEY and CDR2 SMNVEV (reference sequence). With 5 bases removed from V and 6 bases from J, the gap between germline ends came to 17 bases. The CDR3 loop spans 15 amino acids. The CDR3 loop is CASSQGTSPFNEQFF. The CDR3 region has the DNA TGTGCCAGCAGTCAGGGGACGAGCCCTTTCAATGAGCAGTTCTTC.

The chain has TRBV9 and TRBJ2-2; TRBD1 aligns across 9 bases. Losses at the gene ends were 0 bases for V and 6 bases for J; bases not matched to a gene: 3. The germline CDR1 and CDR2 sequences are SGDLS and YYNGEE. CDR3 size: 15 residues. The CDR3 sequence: CASSVEGQGSGELFF. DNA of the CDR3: TGTGCCAGCAGCGTAGAGGGACAGGGATCCGGGGAGCTGTTTTTT. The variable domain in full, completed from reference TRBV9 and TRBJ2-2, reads DSGVTQTPKHLITATGQRVTLRCSPRSGDLSVYWYQQSLDQGLQFLIQYYNGEERAKGNILERFSAQQFPDLHSELNLSSLELGDSALYFCASSVEGQGSGELFFGEGSRLTVL.

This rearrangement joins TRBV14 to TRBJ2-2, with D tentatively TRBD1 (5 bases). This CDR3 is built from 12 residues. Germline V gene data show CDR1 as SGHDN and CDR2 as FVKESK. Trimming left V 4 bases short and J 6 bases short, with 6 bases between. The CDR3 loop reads CASSPGPGELFF. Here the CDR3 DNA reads TGTGCCAGCAGCCCAGGGCCCGGGGAGCTGTTTTTT. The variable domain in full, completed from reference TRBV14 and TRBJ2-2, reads EAGVTQFPSHSVIEKGQTVTLRCDPISGHDNLYWYRRVMGKEIKFLLHFVKESKQDESGMPNNRFLAERTGGTYSTLKVQPAELEDSGVYFCASSPGPGELFFGEGSRLTVL.

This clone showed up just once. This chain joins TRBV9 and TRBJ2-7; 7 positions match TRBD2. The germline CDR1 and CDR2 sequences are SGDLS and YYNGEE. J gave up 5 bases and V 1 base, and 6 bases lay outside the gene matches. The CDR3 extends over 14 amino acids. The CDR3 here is CASSVWGGEDEQYF. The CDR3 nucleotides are TGTGCCAGCAGCGTATGGGGGGGTGAAGACGAGCAGTACTTC.

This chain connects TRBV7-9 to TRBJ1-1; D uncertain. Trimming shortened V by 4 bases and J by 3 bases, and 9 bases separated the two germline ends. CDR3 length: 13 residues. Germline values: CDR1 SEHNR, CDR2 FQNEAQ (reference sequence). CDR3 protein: CASSSPPDTEAFF. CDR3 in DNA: TGTGCCAGCAGCTCGCCGCCTGACACTGAAGCTTTCTTT.

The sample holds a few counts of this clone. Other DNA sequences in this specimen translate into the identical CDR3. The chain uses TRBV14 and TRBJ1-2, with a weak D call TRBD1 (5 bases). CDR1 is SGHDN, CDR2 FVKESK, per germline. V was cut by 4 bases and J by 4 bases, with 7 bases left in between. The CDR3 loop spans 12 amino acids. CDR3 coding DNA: TGTGCCAGCAGCCCGGGACTCTATGGCTACACCTTC. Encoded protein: CASSPGLYGYTF.

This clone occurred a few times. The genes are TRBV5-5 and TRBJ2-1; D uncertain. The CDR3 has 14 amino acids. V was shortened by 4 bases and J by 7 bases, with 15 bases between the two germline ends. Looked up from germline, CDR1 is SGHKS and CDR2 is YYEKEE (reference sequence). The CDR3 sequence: CASSPPPTRNEQFF. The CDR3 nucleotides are TGTGCCAGCAGCCCCCCGCCCACCAGAAATGAGCAGTTCTTC. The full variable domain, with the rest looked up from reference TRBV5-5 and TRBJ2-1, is DAGVTQSPTHLIKTRGQQVTLRCSPISGHKSVSWYQQVLGQGPQFIFQYYEKEERGRGNFPDRFSARQFPNYSSELNVNALLLGDSALYLCASSPPPTRNEQFFGPGTRLTVL.

Written as DNA, the CDR3 is TGTGCCAGCAGCGACGGGGGGACGTCCTACAATGAGCAGTTCTTC. Its protein product is CASSDGGTSYNEQFF. V usage is TRBV7-8 and J usage is TRBJ2-1; 7 positions agree with TRBD2. The CDR3 contains 15 residues. The V segment lost 5 bases and the J segment 1 base; nucleotides outside the gene matches: 5. Germline V gene sequence: CDR1 SGHVS, CDR2 FQNEAQ.